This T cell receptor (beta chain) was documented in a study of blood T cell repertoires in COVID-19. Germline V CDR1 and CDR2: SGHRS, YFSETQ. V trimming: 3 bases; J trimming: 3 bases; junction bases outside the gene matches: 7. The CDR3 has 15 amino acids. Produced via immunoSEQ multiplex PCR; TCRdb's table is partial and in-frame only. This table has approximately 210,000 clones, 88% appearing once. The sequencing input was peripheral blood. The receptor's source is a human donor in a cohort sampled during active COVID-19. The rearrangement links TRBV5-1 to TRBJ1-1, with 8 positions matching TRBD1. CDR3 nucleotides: TGCGCCAGCAGCTCTGGACAGGGCGGTTACACTGAAGCTTTCTTT. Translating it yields CASSSGQGGYTEAFF.